These T cell receptor beta chains were read from a single sample in a study of T cell responses to AZD1222 COVID-19 vaccine. The method was immunoSEQ multiplex PCR; TCRdb's version includes in-frame clones alone and lacks a portion of them. The table has roughly 120,000 clones, around nine tenths seen once. The source was peripheral blood, collected 28 days after the second AZD1222 dose. The receptors were gathered from an adult who received the AZD1222 COVID-19 vaccine. Each CDR3 is given with its conserved first and last residue. A D gene is named only where the DNA matches it firmly. For some rows the clone size is stated as once, few or many, or as a class when expanded; others skip it.

.	.	TRBV4-2	TRBJ2-2	TGTGCCAGCAGCCAATATCTCTCAGGGGAGCTGTTTTTT	CASSQYLSGELFF
TRBD1	.	TRBV3-1/TRBV3-2	TRBJ1-1	TGTGCCACTGGACAGGGCGGGGGCACTGAAGCTTTCTTT	CATGQGGGTEAFF
.	.	TRBV14	TRBJ1-4	TGTGCCAGCAGCCAAAGACCCCCACGAGGCACGACAGCAACTAATGAAAAACTGTTTTTT	CASSQRPPRGTTATNEKLFF
.	.	TRBV12-3/TRBV12-4	TRBJ1-2	TGTGCCAGCGGTCGGAGAGGGAAGAACGGCTACACCTTC	CASGRRGKNGYTF
.	.	TRBV5-1	TRBJ2-1	TGCGCCAGCAGCTTGCGCGAGTACAATGAGCAGTTCTTC	CASSLREYNEQFF
.	.	TRBV4-3	TRBJ1-1	TGCGCCAGCAGCCAAGATTGGGGAGGGAGTAGGACTGAAGCTTTCTTT	CASSQDWGGSRTEAFF
.	once	TRBV10-3	TRBJ1-1	TGTGCCACCCAGGGGTCGGGCACTGAAGCTTTCTTT	CATQGSGTEAFF
TRBD2	.	TRBV7-3	TRBJ2-3	TGTGCCAGCAGCTTTACCGGGACTAGCGGCACAGATACGCAGTATTTT	CASSFTGTSGTDTQYF
TRBD2	few	TRBV7-9	TRBJ2-5	TGTGCCAGCAGCCAAGGGGACTATGGGGAGACCCAGTACTTC	CASSQGDYGETQYF
.	.	TRBV5-4	TRBJ1-1	TGTGCCAGCAGCTGGGACCTGAACACTGAAGCTTTCTTT	CASSWDLNTEAFF
.	.	TRBV5-1	TRBJ1-1	TGCGCCAGCAGCTTGGCCCGCAGGGAGATGGCTTTCTTT	CASSLARREMAFF